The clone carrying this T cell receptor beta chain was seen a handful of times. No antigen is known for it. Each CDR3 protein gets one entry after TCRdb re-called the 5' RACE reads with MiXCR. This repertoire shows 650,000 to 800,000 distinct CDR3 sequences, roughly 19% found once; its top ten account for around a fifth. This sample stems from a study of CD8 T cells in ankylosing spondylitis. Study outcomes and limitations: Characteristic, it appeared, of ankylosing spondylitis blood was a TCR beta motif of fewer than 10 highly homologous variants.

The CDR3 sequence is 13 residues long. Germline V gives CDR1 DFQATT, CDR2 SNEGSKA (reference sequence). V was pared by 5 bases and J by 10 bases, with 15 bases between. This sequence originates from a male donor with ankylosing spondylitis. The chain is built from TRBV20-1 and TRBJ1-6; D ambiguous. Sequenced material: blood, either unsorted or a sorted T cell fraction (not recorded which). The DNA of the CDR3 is TGCAGTGCTCAAACCGCCCGAGGGTCACCCCTCCACTTT. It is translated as CSAQTARGSPLHF.